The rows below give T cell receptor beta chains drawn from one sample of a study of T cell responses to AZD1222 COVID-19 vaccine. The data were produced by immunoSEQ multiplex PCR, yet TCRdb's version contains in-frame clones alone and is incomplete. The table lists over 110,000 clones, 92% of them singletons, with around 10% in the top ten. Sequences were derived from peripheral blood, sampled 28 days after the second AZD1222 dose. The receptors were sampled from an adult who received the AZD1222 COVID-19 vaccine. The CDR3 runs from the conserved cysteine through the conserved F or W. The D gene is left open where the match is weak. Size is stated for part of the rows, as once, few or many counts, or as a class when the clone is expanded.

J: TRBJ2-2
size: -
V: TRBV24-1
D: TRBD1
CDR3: CATSDPPGTGVTGELFF
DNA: TGTGCCACCAGTGACCCCCCCGGGACAGGGGTCACCGGGGAGCTGTTTTTT

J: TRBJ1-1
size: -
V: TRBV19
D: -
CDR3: CASSVGPQNTEAFF
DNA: TGTGCCAGTAGTGTGGGACCGCAGAACACTGAAGCTTTCTTT

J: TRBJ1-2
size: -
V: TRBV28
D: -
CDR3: CASSLLQGTYGYTF
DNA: TGTGCCAGCAGTTTATTACAGGGAACCTATGGCTACACCTTC

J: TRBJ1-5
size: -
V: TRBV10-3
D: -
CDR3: CAISLDRNSNQPQHF
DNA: TGTGCCATCAGTCTGGACCGGAATAGCAATCAGCCCCAGCATTTT

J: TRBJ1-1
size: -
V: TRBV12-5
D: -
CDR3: CASGRTLMNTEAFF
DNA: TGTGCTAGTGGTCGGACACTCATGAACACTGAAGCTTTCTTT

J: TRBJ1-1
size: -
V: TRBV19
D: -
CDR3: CASSISGSNTEAFF
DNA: TGTGCCAGTAGTATATCCGGCAGCAACACTGAAGCTTTCTTT

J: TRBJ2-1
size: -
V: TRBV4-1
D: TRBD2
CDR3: CASSQEAEQLAGNYNEQFF
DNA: TGCGCCAGCAGCCAAGAAGCCGAACAACTAGCGGGGAATTACAATGAGCAGTTCTTC

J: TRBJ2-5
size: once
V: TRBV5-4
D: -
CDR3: CASSAVGKPQETQYF
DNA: TGTGCCAGCAGCGCGGTAGGGAAACCCCAAGAGACCCAGTACTTC

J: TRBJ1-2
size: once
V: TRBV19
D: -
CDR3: CASSIQGYGYTF
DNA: TGTGCCAGTAGTATTCAGGGGTATGGCTACACCTTC

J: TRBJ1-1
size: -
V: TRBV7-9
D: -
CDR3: CASSPNPNTEAFF
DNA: TGTGCCAGCAGCCCCAATCCCAACACTGAAGCTTTCTTT

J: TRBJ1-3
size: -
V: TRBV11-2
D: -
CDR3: CASSFQRGNTIYF
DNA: TGTGCCAGCAGCTTTCAACGAGGAAACACCATATATTTT

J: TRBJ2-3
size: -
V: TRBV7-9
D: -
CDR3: CASSLRERTDTQYF
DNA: TGTGCCAGCAGCTTAAGGGAACGCACAGATACGCAGTATTTT

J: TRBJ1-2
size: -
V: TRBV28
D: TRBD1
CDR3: CASSSQGGIDYGYTF
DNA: TGTGCCAGCAGTTCTCAGGGGGGAATTGATTATGGCTACACCTTC

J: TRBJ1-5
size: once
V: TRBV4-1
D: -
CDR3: CASSQTGYGSNQPQHF
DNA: TGCGCCAGCAGCCAAACAGGGTACGGGAGCAATCAGCCCCAGCATTTT

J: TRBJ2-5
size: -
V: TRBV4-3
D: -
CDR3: CASSQEGRGSQETQYF
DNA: TGCGCCAGCAGCCAAGAAGGGCGGGGTTCGCAAGAGACCCAGTACTTC

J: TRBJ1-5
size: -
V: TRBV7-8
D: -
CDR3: CASSLDSGFNQPQHF
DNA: TGTGCCAGCAGCTTAGACAGCGGATTTAATCAGCCCCAGCATTTT

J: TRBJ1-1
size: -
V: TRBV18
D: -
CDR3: CASSPQGGYTEAFF
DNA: TGTGCCAGCTCACCACAGGGAGGTTACACTGAAGCTTTCTTT

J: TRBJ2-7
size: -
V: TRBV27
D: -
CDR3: CASSFDRSDGRTTSYEQYF
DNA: TGTGCCAGCAGTTTTGATCGCTCCGACGGTCGGACTACCTCCTACGAGCAGTACTTC

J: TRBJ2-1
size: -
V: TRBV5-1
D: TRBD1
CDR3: CASSPAGTGFYEQFF
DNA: TGCGCCAGCAGCCCGGCCGGGACAGGGTTCTATGAGCAGTTCTTC

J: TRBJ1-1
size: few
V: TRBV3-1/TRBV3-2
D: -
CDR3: CASSPISVLGTEAFF
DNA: TGTGCCAGCAGCCCTATAAGCGTTCTGGGGACTGAAGCTTTCTTT

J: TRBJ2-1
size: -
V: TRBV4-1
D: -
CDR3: CASSQVPGTPNEQFF
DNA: TGCGCCAGCAGCCAAGTTCCAGGGACCCCCAATGAGCAGTTCTTC

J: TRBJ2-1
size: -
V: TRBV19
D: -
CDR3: CASSTGTDLAPYNEQFF
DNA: TGTGCCAGTAGTACTGGGACGGATCTCGCACCCTACAATGAGCAGTTCTTC

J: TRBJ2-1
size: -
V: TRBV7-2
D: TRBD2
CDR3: CASSLFPGGPTWSNEQFF
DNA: TGTGCCAGCAGCTTATTTCCGGGAGGTCCCACCTGGAGTAATGAGCAGTTCTTC

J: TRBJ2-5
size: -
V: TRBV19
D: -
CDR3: CASSMGAKGLIQETQYF
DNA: TGTGCCAGTAGTATGGGGGCTAAGGGGTTGATTCAAGAGACCCAGTACTTC

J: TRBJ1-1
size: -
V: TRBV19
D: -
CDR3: CASSMGGATEAFF
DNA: TGTGCCAGTAGTATGGGAGGGGCCACTGAAGCTTTCTTT

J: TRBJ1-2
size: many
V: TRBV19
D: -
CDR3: CASSSRGNYGYTF
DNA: TGTGCCAGTAGTAGCAGGGGTAACTATGGCTACACCTTC

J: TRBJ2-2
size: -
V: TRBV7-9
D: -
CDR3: CASSALTDGELFF
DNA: TGTGCCAGCAGCGCACTCACCGACGGGGAGCTGTTTTTT

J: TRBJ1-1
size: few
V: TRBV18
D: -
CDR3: CASSLQLASRETEAFF
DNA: TGTGCCAGCTCACTCCAGTTGGCCTCGAGAGAAACTGAAGCTTTCTTT

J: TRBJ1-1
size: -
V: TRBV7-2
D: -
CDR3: CASSSPDSTEAFF
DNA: TGTGCCAGCAGCTCCCCGGACAGCACTGAAGCTTTCTTT

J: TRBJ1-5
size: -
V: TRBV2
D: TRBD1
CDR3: CASSPRTGVRDQPQHF
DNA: TGTGCCAGCAGCCCCCGCACAGGGGTCAGAGATCAGCCCCAGCATTTT

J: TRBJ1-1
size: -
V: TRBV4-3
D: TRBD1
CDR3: CASSQSRDRGLTEAFF
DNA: TGCGCCAGCAGCCAATCAAGGGACAGGGGTTTAACTGAAGCTTTCTTT

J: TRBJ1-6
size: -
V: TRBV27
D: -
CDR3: CASAYGIFKGSSYNSPLHF
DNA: TGTGCCAGCGCGTACGGGATTTTTAAGGGGAGCTCCTATAATTCACCCCTCCACTTT

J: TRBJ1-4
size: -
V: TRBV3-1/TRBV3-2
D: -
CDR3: CASSSLQGEKLFF
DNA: TGTGCCAGCAGCTCTTTACAGGGTGAAAAACTGTTTTTT

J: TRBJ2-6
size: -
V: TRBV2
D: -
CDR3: CASMTGFIILSGANVLTF
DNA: TGTGCCAGTATGACAGGTTTCATAATCCTCTCTGGGGCCAACGTCCTGACTTTC

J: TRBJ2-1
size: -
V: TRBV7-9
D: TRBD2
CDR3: CASSSPGTSDSSYNEQFF
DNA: TGTGCCAGCAGCTCGCCCGGGACTAGCGACAGCTCCTACAATGAGCAGTTCTTC

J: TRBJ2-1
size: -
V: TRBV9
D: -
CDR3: CATQSGYNEQFF
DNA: TGTGCCACCCAGAGCGGATACAATGAGCAGTTCTTC

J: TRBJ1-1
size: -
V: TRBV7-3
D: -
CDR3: CASRLGDTEAFF
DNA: TGTGCCAGCAGATTAGGGGACACTGAAGCTTTCTTT

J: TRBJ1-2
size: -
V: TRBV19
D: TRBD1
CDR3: CASSFRTGAYGYTF
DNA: TGTGCCAGTAGTTTCCGGACAGGGGCCTATGGCTACACCTTC

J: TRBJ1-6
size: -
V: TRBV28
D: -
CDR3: CASSPVENSPLHF
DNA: TGTGCCAGCAGTCCAGTAGAAAATTCACCCCTCCACTTT

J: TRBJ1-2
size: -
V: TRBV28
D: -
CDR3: CAIGEGIYGYTF
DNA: TGTGCCATAGGTGAGGGGATCTATGGCTACACCTTC

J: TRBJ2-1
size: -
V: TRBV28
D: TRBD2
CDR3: CASTGQGLAGNNEQFF
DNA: TGTGCCAGCACCGGACAGGGACTAGCGGGTAACAATGAGCAGTTCTTC

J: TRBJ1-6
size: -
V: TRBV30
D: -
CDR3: CAWSPGGLSPLHF
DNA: TGTGCCTGGAGTCCTGGGGGCCTATCACCCCTCCACTTT

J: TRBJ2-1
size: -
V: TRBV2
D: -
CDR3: CASTANHNEQFF
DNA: TGTGCCAGCACTGCCAACCACAATGAGCAGTTCTTC

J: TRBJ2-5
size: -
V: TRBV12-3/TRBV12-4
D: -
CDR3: CASRPRGETQYF
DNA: TGTGCCAGCAGACCCCGGGGGGAGACCCAGTACTTC

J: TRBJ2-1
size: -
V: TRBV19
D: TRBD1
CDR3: CASSIGDRGANEQFF
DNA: TGTGCCAGTAGTATAGGGGACAGGGGTGCAAATGAGCAGTTCTTC

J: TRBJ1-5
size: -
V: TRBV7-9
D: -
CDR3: CASSLAVGSRNQPQHF
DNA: TGTGCCAGCAGCTTAGCTGTGGGGAGCCGTAATCAGCCCCAGCATTTT

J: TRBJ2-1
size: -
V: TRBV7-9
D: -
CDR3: CASSTENRDEQFF
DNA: TGTGCCAGCAGCACTGAGAATCGGGATGAGCAGTTCTTC

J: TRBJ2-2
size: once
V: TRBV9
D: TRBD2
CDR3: CASSVGGGRTGELFF
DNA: TGTGCCAGCAGCGTAGGCGGGGGGCGCACCGGGGAGCTGTTTTTT

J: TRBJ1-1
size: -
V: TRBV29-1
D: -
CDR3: CSVDTVGVGTEAFF
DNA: TGCAGCGTTGACACCGTCGGGGTAGGGACTGAAGCTTTCTTT

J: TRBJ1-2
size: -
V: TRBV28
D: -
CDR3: CASSLKGRVVVYGYTF
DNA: TGTGCCAGCAGTTTAAAGGGGAGGGTGGTAGTCTATGGCTACACCTTC

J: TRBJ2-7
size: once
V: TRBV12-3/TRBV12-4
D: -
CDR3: CASSPTSSYEQYF
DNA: TGTGCCAGCAGCCCTACCTCAAGCTACGAGCAGTACTTC

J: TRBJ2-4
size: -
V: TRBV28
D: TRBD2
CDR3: CASSRGLAGGLAKNIQYF
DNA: TGTGCCAGCAGTCGGGGACTAGCGGGGGGTTTAGCCAAAAACATTCAGTACTTC